This T cell receptor beta chain was recovered during a study of blood T cell repertoires in COVID-19. Overall study context: Samples came from the United States, Italy and Spain, spanning acute and convalescent COVID-19. T cells, B-cell-depleted T cells, or PBMCs provided the cDNA or gDNA that served as material.

Germline-derived CDR1 and CDR2 are SGHVS and FNYEAQ. CDR3 size: 15 residues. The junction had 14 bases not matched to a gene; V was cut back by 5 bases and J by 11 bases. Methods used by the authors: By means of reference gene primer amplification, nucleated cell counts were estimated. Generated by immunoSEQ multiplex PCR, the TCRdb table keeps only in-frame clones and is missing some. D and trimming come from the DNA, and the V and J calls and clone size come from that table. The sample lists approximately 250,000 clones, almost 85% occurring once. The sequence derives from a man aged 45-65 years with acute or convalescent COVID-19. V usage is TRBV7-6 and J usage is TRBJ1-1; 10 bases are a match to TRBD1. The sample taken for sequencing was peripheral blood. CDR3 sequence (DNA): TGTGCCAGCAGCCCGGGACCGGGACAGGGGCGGATCGCTTTCTTT. It codes for CASSPGPGQGRIAFF.